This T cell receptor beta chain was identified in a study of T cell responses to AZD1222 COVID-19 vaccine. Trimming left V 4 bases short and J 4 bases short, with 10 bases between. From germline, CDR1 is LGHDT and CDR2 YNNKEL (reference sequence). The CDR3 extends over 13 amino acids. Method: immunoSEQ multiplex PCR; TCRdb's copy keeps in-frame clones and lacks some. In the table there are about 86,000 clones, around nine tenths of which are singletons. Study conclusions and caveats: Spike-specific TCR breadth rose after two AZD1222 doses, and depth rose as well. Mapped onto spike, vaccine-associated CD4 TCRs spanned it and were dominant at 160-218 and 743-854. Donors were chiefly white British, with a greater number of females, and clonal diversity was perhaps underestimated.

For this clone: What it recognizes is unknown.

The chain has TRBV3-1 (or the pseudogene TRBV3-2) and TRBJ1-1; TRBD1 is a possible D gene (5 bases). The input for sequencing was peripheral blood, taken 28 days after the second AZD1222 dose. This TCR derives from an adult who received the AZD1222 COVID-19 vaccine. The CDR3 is CASSRGATTEAFF. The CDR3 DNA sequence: TGTGCCAGCAGCCGTGGGGCAACCACTGAAGCTTTCTTT.